This TCR beta chain was retrieved from a study of blood T cell repertoires in COVID-19. This clone was seen many times. V gave up 2 bases and J gave up 6 bases; unmatched junction bases: 17. Germline V lookup: CDR1 LNHDA, CDR2 SQIVND (reference sequence). The CDR3 is 19 residues long. Original processing notes: Counts of nucleated cells, estimated from reference gene primer amplification, were obtained. Profiling relied on immunoSEQ multiplex PCR, and the TCRdb table lists in-frame clones only, not all of them. V and J calls plus clone size are reproduced from that table; the DNA served to infer D and trimming. The sample shows about 240,000 clones, about four fifths of them seen only once.

The sequencing sample was made of PBMCs or T cells enriched from blood (not recorded which). The chain recombines TRBV19 with TRBJ2-1; 9 bases fit TRBD2. The sequence came from a woman in her thirties or forties who had been exposed to COVID-19. CDR3 region: CASSIMSGGTIRGGNEQFF. CDR3 nucleotides: TGTGCCAGTAGTATAATGAGCGGGGGGACCATACGCGGGGGCAATGAGCAGTTCTTC.